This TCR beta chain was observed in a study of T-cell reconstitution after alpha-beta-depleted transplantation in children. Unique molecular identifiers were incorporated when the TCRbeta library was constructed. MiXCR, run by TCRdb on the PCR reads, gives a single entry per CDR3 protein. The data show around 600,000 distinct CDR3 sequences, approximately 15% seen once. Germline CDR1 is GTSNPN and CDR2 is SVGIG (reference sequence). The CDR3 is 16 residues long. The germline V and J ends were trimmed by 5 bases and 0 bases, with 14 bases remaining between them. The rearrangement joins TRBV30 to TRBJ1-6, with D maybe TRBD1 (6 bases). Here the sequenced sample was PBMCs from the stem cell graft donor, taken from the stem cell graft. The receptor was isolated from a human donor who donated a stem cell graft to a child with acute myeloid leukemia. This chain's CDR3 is CAWGTPWGSYNSPLHF. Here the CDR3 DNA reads TGTGCCTGGGGGACACCTTGGGGCTCCTATAATTCACCCCTCCACTTT.